This TCR beta chain was documented in a study of T-cell reconstitution after alpha-beta-depleted transplantation in children. CDR1 is SGHKS and CDR2 is YYEKEE in the germline V gene (reference sequence). Trimming at V came to 0 bases and at J to 4 bases, leaving 1 base not matched to a gene. CDR3 length: 15 residues. Unique molecular identifiers were incorporated into the prepared TCRbeta library. TCRdb passed the PCR reads through MiXCR, listing each CDR3 protein once. The data contain about 610,000 distinct CDR3 sequences, roughly 10% of them seen just once; the ten biggest clones take up 4% to 5%. This clonotype showed up many times.

V and J are TRBV5-5 and TRBJ2-1, with TRBD1 matching 10 bases. Here the sequenced sample was PBMCs from the stem cell graft donor, taken from the stem cell graft. The receptor's source is a human donor who donated a stem cell graft to a child with acute myeloid leukemia. In nucleotides, the CDR3 is TGTGCCAGCAGCTTGGGACAGGGGGCATACAATGAGCAGTTCTTC. Translation: CASSLGQGAYNEQFF.